Below, 2 T cell receptor beta chains from the same sample are listed, as sequenced in a study of somatic mutations in cytotoxic T cells in rheumatoid arthritis. The repertoire was sequenced with immunoSEQ multiplex PCR; TCRdb's copy has only in-frame clones and lacks some. The top ten hold about a sixth of the sample, which has fewer than 20,000 clones, more than 75% seen once. Input material: CD8+ T cells sorted from blood. The origin of the receptors is a woman between 45 and 65 years old with rheumatoid arthritis.

The gene calls are TRBV4-1 and TRBJ2-7, with D unresolved. Germline assignment: CDR1 MGHRA and CDR2 YSYEKL. Trimming removed 0 bases from V and 2 bases from J, with 14 bases in between. The length of the CDR3 is 16 residues. The DNA for the CDR3 is TGCGCCAGCAGCCAAGATCGGACCCGCAGTCCCTACGAGCAGTACTTC. Translation gives CASSQDRTRSPYEQYF.

V gene TRBV5-1 combines with J gene TRBJ1-5; tentative D call: TRBD1 (5 bases). From germline, CDR1 is SGHRS and CDR2 YFSETQ. The CDR3 has 14 residues. V was pared by 0 bases and J by 4 bases, with 8 bases between. The CDR3 DNA reads as TGCGCCAGCAGCTTGGCCGGGGGAAATCAGCCCCAGCATTTT. This codes for CASSLAGGNQPQHF.